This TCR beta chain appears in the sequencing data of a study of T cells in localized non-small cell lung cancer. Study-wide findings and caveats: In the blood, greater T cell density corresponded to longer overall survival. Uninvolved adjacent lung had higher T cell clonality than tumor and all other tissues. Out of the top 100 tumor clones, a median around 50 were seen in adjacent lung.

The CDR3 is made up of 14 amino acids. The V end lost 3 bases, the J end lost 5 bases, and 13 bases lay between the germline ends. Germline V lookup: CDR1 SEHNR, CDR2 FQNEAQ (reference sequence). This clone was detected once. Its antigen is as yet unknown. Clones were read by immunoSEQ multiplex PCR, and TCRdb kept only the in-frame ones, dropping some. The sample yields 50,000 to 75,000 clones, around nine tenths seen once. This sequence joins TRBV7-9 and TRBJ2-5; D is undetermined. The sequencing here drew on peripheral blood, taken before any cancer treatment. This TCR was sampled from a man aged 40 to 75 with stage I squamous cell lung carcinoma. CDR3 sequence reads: CASSFFPLGETQYF. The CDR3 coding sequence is TGTGCCAGCAGCTTTTTCCCCCTCGGGGAGACCCAGTACTTC.